This section outlines one T cell receptor beta chain sequence together with its context. No antigen is known for it. Qualities for individual bases were not recorded, and no much larger clone is one base off. This specimen comes from a study of blood T cell repertoires in COVID-19 (dated by TCRdb to the early 2020s). With respect to the entire study: Samples from collaborators originated in the United States, Italy and Spain and spanned both the acute and convalescent phases of COVID-19. Where HLA class I and class II types were available, the types were taken from metadata supplied by the sample provider, not from assay-based typing. Subjects who had been exposed to COVID-19, were actively infected with it, or had recovered from it provided the deeply sampled blood TCRbeta repertoires that made up the dataset. A freely available public database, intended as a resource for researchers studying the immune response to SARS-CoV-2, is where the repertoires were released. Samples came from the ongoing ImmuneRACE study (first 160 participants) plus 1,254 subjects from 6 global collaborators. The sample metadata nearly always contained a de-identified subject ID, COVID-19 status, age in years and sex. The prospective study material was composed of cDNA or gDNA derived from T cells, B-cell-depleted T cells, or PBMCs. General conclusions and limits of the study: How much clinical and demographic metadata was included differed by source and by participant, and the metadata was provided uncurated.

At one collaborating source in Seattle, patients were enrolled during active infection and were followed longitudinally through the course of disease. Whole blood was collected in K2EDTA tubes by collaborating institutions according to the institutions' own protocols. For TCRbeta analysis, collaborators shipped samples in one of three forms: frozen whole blood, isolated PBMCs, or DNA extracted from either of those sample types. TCRbeta CDR3 regions were amplified from genomic DNA using the immunoSEQ Assay, a bias-controlled multiplex PCR. Regarding the original processing steps: The number of nucleated cells in each sample was estimated from the amplification of reference gene primers within the assay. To quantify the absolute abundance of each unique TCRbeta CDR3 rearrangement, sequence reads were collapsed and filtered. Productive Simpson clonality was computed per sample as the square root of Simpson's diversity index over productive rearrangements. Not all clones reach the TCRdb copy of this immuneACCESS table, which keeps in-frame sequences only. Checked studies attribute under half of the gap to unresolved V genes and leave the rest unexplained. V and J calls and clone size are as listed in that table; D and trimming were resolved from the DNA. The sample table shows roughly 500,000 clones, and nearly 90% are seen once. Clones ranked in the top ten supply over 0.7% of the sample.

The specimen was peripheral blood. This TCR was recovered from a man between 18 and 35 years old with COVID-19, enrolled during active disease.

For the CDR3, the sequence is CASGVAGGPGYEQYF. The DNA is TGTGCCAGCGGAGTAGCGGGAGGGCCCGGCTACGAGCAGTACTTC. The chain joins TRBV7-3 to TRBJ2-7, with TRBD2 identical over 11 junction bases. Spanning cysteine to phenylalanine, the CDR3 consists of 15 amino acids. Only CDR3 DNA is held: 45 bases, read in frame from base 1. From V the trimming removes 8 bases and from J it removes 3 bases, while the gene matches leave 9 bases of the junction unaccounted for. For CDR1 and CDR2, the germline V gene lists SGHTA and FQGTGA.